This TCR beta chain was identified during a study of blood T cells in healthy people across ages. Overall study findings and caveats: Versus aged donors, long-lived donors had higher diversity and more naive CD4+ cells. Changes seen in expanded clonotypes were possibly confounded by donor CMV status left unknown. Among T cells, TCR beta diversity per million cells dropped roughly linearly as age rose.

Peripheral blood was drawn, approximately 9.5 milliliters per donor. On this clonotype: Its antigen is not known.

Together with a sample-barcoded 5' primer, a J-beta primer mix was included in a second PCR lasting roughly 7 to 11 cycles. TCRdb used MiXCR to reprocess the 5' RACE reads, holding one entry per CDR3 protein. Of around 1.5 million distinct CDR3 sequences in the sample, 42% are singletons; the top ten hold less than 8%. Trimming at V came to 5 bases and at J to 7 bases, leaving 15 bases not matched to a gene. CDR3 length: 17 residues. Looked up from germline, CDR1 is MNHEY and CDR2 is SMNVEV (reference sequence). Sequenced material: blood. V gene TRBV27 combines with J gene TRBJ2-1; 9 bases fit TRBD1. The sequence was obtained from a woman under 30 in good health. The CDR3 DNA follows: TGTGCCAGCAGTCCTATACACCCGGGACAGGGTAGGAATGAGCAGTTCTTC. Its protein is CASSPIHPGQGRNEQFF.